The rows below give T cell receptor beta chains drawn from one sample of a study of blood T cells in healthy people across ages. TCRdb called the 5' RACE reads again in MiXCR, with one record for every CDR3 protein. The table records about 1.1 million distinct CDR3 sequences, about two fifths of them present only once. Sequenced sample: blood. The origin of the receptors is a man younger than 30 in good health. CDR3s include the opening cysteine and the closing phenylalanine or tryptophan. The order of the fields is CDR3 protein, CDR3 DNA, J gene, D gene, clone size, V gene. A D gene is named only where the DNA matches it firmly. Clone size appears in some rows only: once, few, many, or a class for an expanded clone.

CDR3aa: CASSLEQRSEQYF
CDR3nt: TGCGCCAGCAGCTTGGAACAGAGGTCTGAGCAGTACTTC
j_gene: TRBJ2-5
d_gene: .
abundance: few
v_gene: TRBV5-1

CDR3aa: CSASNRGQDYGYTF
CDR3nt: TGCAGTGCCTCGAACAGGGGGCAAGACTATGGCTACACCTTC
j_gene: TRBJ1-2
d_gene: TRBD1
abundance: few
v_gene: TRBV20-1

CDR3aa: CAISPGLRFSINEKLFF
CDR3nt: TGTGCCATCAGCCCGGGACTCCGGTTTAGCATTAATGAAAAACTGTTTTTT
j_gene: TRBJ1-4
d_gene: .
abundance: few
v_gene: TRBV10-3

CDR3aa: CSARDTSGGANEQFF
CDR3nt: TGCAGTGCTAGGGACACTAGCGGGGGGGCAAATGAGCAGTTCTTC
j_gene: TRBJ2-1
d_gene: TRBD2
abundance: few
v_gene: TRBV20-1

CDR3aa: CSAIQGINQPQHF
CDR3nt: TGCAGTGCGATCCAGGGGATCAATCAGCCCCAGCATTTT
j_gene: TRBJ1-5
d_gene: .
abundance: .
v_gene: TRBV20-1

CDR3aa: CSAKGGAQPGPGTQYF
CDR3nt: TGCAGTGCTAAGGGGGGTGCCCAACCAGGGCCGGGTACGCAGTATTTT
j_gene: TRBJ2-3
d_gene: .
abundance: few
v_gene: TRBV20-1

CDR3aa: CSASRAGDTIYF
CDR3nt: TGCAGTGCTAGCCGCGCAGGGGACACCATATATTTT
j_gene: TRBJ1-3
d_gene: .
abundance: few
v_gene: TRBV20-1

CDR3aa: CASSLDRDGGYTF
CDR3nt: TGCGCCAGCAGCTTGGACAGGGACGGTGGCTACACCTTC
j_gene: TRBJ1-2
d_gene: .
abundance: many
v_gene: TRBV5-1

CDR3aa: CASSNRGQNTEAFF
CDR3nt: TGTGCCAGCAGTAATCGGGGACAGAACACTGAAGCTTTCTTT
j_gene: TRBJ1-1
d_gene: .
abundance: once
v_gene: TRBV28

CDR3aa: CASSLGGTGTDTQYF
CDR3nt: TGCGCCAGCAGCTTGGGGGGGACCGGCACAGATACGCAGTATTTT
j_gene: TRBJ2-3
d_gene: .
abundance: few
v_gene: TRBV5-1

CDR3aa: CASSLGTDPEKLFF
CDR3nt: TGTGCCAGCAGTTTAGGGACAGACCCTGAAAAACTGTTTTTT
j_gene: TRBJ1-4
d_gene: .
abundance: many
v_gene: TRBV12-3/TRBV12-4

CDR3aa: CASSQPGQGSGYGYTF
CDR3nt: TGTGCCAGCTCACAACCGGGACAGGGATCCGGCTATGGCTACACCTTC
j_gene: TRBJ1-2
d_gene: TRBD1
abundance: few
v_gene: TRBV18

CDR3aa: CASSYTNRGGTEAFF
CDR3nt: TGTGCCAGCAGTTACACTAACAGGGGTGGGACTGAAGCTTTCTTT
j_gene: TRBJ1-1
d_gene: TRBD1
abundance: .
v_gene: TRBV6-5

CDR3aa: CASSYATKTYYGYTF
CDR3nt: TGTGCCAGCAGTTACGCGACCAAGACCTACTATGGCTACACCTTC
j_gene: TRBJ1-2
d_gene: .
abundance: .
v_gene: TRBV6-2/TRBV6-3

CDR3aa: CSVEGGDRAYNEQYF
CDR3nt: TGCAGCGTTGAAGGCGGGGACAGGGCCTACAATGAGCAGTACTTC
j_gene: TRBJ2-7
d_gene: TRBD1
abundance: few
v_gene: TRBV29-1

CDR3aa: CASSARRDYNEQFF
CDR3nt: TGTGCCAGCAGTGCCCGCCGGGATTACAATGAGCAGTTCTTC
j_gene: TRBJ2-1
d_gene: .
abundance: few
v_gene: TRBV2

CDR3aa: CASSHATSASYNEQFF
CDR3nt: TGTGCCAGCAGCCATGCGACTAGCGCGTCCTACAATGAGCAGTTCTTC
j_gene: TRBJ2-1
d_gene: TRBD2
abundance: many
v_gene: TRBV4-2

CDR3aa: CATKQGASGYTF
CDR3nt: TGTGCCACTAAGCAGGGGGCGTCTGGCTACACCTTC
j_gene: TRBJ1-2
d_gene: TRBD1
abundance: few
v_gene: TRBV27

CDR3aa: CTSSVGPTYGYTF
CDR3nt: TGTACCAGCAGCGTAGGACCGACCTATGGCTACACCTTC
j_gene: TRBJ1-2
d_gene: .
abundance: .
v_gene: TRBV9

CDR3aa: CASSIGTGEGNYGYTF
CDR3nt: TGCGCCAGCAGCATCGGGACAGGGGAGGGAAACTATGGCTACACCTTC
j_gene: TRBJ1-2
d_gene: TRBD1
abundance: .
v_gene: TRBV5-1

CDR3aa: CASSPTAGMRQFF
CDR3nt: TGTGCCAGCAGCCCTACCGCGGGAATGAGGCAGTTCTTC
j_gene: TRBJ2-1
d_gene: .
abundance: .
v_gene: TRBV3-1

CDR3aa: CASRKGGSPSYEQYF
CDR3nt: TGTGCCAGCCGAAAAGGGGGCTCCCCCTCCTACGAGCAGTACTTC
j_gene: TRBJ2-7
d_gene: TRBD1
abundance: .
v_gene: TRBV27

CDR3aa: CASSQVGSVQSYGYTF
CDR3nt: TGCGCCAGCAGCCAAGTTGGTTCTGTCCAGAGCTATGGCTACACCTTC
j_gene: TRBJ1-2
d_gene: .
abundance: few
v_gene: TRBV4-3

CDR3aa: CASSQDWGTVNEQYF
CDR3nt: TGTGCCAGCAGCCAAGATTGGGGGACAGTTAACGAGCAGTACTTC
j_gene: TRBJ2-7
d_gene: TRBD1
abundance: few
v_gene: TRBV4-2

CDR3aa: CATGGPGGTEAFF
CDR3nt: TGTGCCACCGGAGGACCCGGGGGGACTGAAGCTTTCTTT
j_gene: TRBJ1-1
d_gene: .
abundance: .
v_gene: TRBV25-1

CDR3aa: CASSPRDRRKDEQFF
CDR3nt: TGTGCCAGTAGCCCGCGGGACAGGCGTAAGGATGAGCAGTTCTTC
j_gene: TRBJ2-1
d_gene: TRBD1
abundance: few
v_gene: TRBV7-9

CDR3aa: CASSTGTVLWQYF
CDR3nt: TGTGCCAGCAGCACCGGGACAGTTCTGTGGCAGTACTTC
j_gene: TRBJ2-4
d_gene: TRBD1
abundance: .
v_gene: TRBV7-2

CDR3aa: CASSLTGGLEKLFF
CDR3nt: TGTGCCAGCAGTTTAACAGGGGGCCTTGAAAAACTGTTTTTT
j_gene: TRBJ1-4
d_gene: TRBD1
abundance: many
v_gene: TRBV12-3/TRBV12-4

CDR3aa: CASSVPGQGIYEQYF
CDR3nt: TGTGCCAGCAGTGTCCCGGGACAGGGTATCTACGAGCAGTACTTC
j_gene: TRBJ2-7
d_gene: TRBD1
abundance: .
v_gene: TRBV25-1

CDR3aa: CSAEARGDNSPLHF
CDR3nt: TGCAGTGCTGAAGCCCGGGGCGATAATTCACCCCTCCACTTT
j_gene: TRBJ1-6
d_gene: .
abundance: .
v_gene: TRBV20-1

CDR3aa: CASKPSRDRGRGMYTGELFF
CDR3nt: TGTGCCAGCAAGCCATCCAGGGACAGGGGGCGCGGGATGTACACCGGGGAGCTGTTTTTT
j_gene: TRBJ2-2
d_gene: TRBD1
abundance: few
v_gene: TRBV12-3/TRBV12-4

CDR3aa: CASSSGTNIGELFF
CDR3nt: TGTGCCAGCAGTTCCGGGACAAACATTGGGGAGCTGTTTTTT
j_gene: TRBJ2-2
d_gene: .
abundance: .
v_gene: TRBV5-6

CDR3aa: CASIGGQNTEAFF
CDR3nt: TGTGCCAGCATTGGCGGACAAAACACTGAAGCTTTCTTT
j_gene: TRBJ1-1
d_gene: .
abundance: .
v_gene: TRBV6-5

CDR3aa: CSAMNRAGDYNEQFF
CDR3nt: TGCAGTGCTATGAACCGGGCAGGGGATTACAATGAGCAGTTCTTC
j_gene: TRBJ2-1
d_gene: .
abundance: few
v_gene: TRBV20-1

CDR3aa: CASSPTPGTGYYEQYF
CDR3nt: TGTGCCAGCAGCCCAACCCCGGGGACAGGTTATTACGAGCAGTACTTC
j_gene: TRBJ2-7
d_gene: TRBD1
abundance: .
v_gene: TRBV7-3

CDR3aa: CASSIPGRGNSPLHF
CDR3nt: TGTGCCAGCTCTATTCCGGGACGAGGGAATTCACCCCTCCACTTT
j_gene: TRBJ1-6
d_gene: .
abundance: few
v_gene: TRBV27

CDR3aa: CSARERTANYGYTF
CDR3nt: TGCAGTGCTAGAGAGCGGACAGCCAACTATGGCTACACCTTC
j_gene: TRBJ1-2
d_gene: .
abundance: few
v_gene: TRBV20-1

CDR3aa: CASSQAGGRYSNEQFF
CDR3nt: TGTGCCAGCAGCCAAGCCGGGGGACGATACAGCAATGAGCAGTTCTTC
j_gene: TRBJ2-1
d_gene: .
abundance: .
v_gene: TRBV4-2

CDR3aa: CASSFWLGGTEAFF
CDR3nt: TGTGCCAGCAGTTTCTGGCTTGGGGGGACTGAAGCTTTCTTT
j_gene: TRBJ1-1
d_gene: .
abundance: .
v_gene: TRBV12-3/TRBV12-4

CDR3aa: CSARFGADYGYTF
CDR3nt: TGCAGTGCTAGGTTTGGGGCAGACTATGGCTACACCTTC
j_gene: TRBJ1-2
d_gene: .
abundance: .
v_gene: TRBV20-1

CDR3aa: CASSFTGTNTGELFF
CDR3nt: TGTGCCAGCAGCTTTACAGGCACGAACACCGGGGAGCTGTTTTTT
j_gene: TRBJ2-2
d_gene: .
abundance: .
v_gene: TRBV7-9

CDR3aa: CSAHHIRTGELFF
CDR3nt: TGCAGTGCTCACCACATTAGAACCGGGGAGCTGTTTTTT
j_gene: TRBJ2-2
d_gene: .
abundance: few
v_gene: TRBV20-1

CDR3aa: CASSQGRTGFEQFF
CDR3nt: TGCGCCAGCAGCCAGGGACGGACAGGGTTTGAGCAGTTCTTC
j_gene: TRBJ2-1
d_gene: TRBD1
abundance: few
v_gene: TRBV4-3

CDR3aa: CATSRSWTDSGNTIYF
CDR3nt: TGTGCCACCAGCAGATCTTGGACGGACTCTGGAAACACCATATATTTT
j_gene: TRBJ1-3
d_gene: .
abundance: .
v_gene: TRBV15

CDR3aa: CASSHPSQGETNTEAFF
CDR3nt: TGTGCCAGCAGCCACCCATCGCAGGGGGAAACGAACACTGAAGCTTTCTTT
j_gene: TRBJ1-1
d_gene: TRBD1
abundance: few
v_gene: TRBV4-2

CDR3aa: CASSLGGNGQPQHF
CDR3nt: TGTGCCAGCAGCCTTGGGGGTAACGGTCAGCCCCAGCATTTT
j_gene: TRBJ1-5
d_gene: .
abundance: .
v_gene: TRBV6-1

CDR3aa: CSVEGMAVNTEAFF
CDR3nt: TGCAGCGTTGAGGGAATGGCGGTGAACACTGAAGCTTTCTTT
j_gene: TRBJ1-1
d_gene: .
abundance: .
v_gene: TRBV29-1

CDR3aa: CASSYSSRGGYGYTF
CDR3nt: TGTGCCAGCAGTTACTCGAGTAGGGGCGGCTATGGCTACACCTTC
j_gene: TRBJ1-2
d_gene: .
abundance: few
v_gene: TRBV6-5

CDR3aa: CASSQAAPHEAFF
CDR3nt: TGTGCCAGCAGCCAAGCGGCACCCCATGAAGCTTTCTTT
j_gene: TRBJ1-1
d_gene: .
abundance: few
v_gene: TRBV4-2

CDR3aa: CASSWRESNRFKGYGYTF
CDR3nt: TGTGCCAGCAGCTGGCGAGAATCTAACAGGTTCAAGGGCTATGGCTACACCTTC
j_gene: TRBJ1-2
d_gene: .
abundance: few
v_gene: TRBV7-2

CDR3aa: CASSVEGRDTEAFF
CDR3nt: TGTGCCAGCAGCGTAGAAGGGAGGGACACTGAAGCTTTCTTT
j_gene: TRBJ1-1
d_gene: .
abundance: few
v_gene: TRBV9

CDR3aa: CASSLRVDSSYNEQYF
CDR3nt: TGTGCCAGCAGCCTCCGAGTCGACAGCTCCTACAATGAGCAGTACTTC
j_gene: TRBJ2-7
d_gene: .
abundance: .
v_gene: TRBV5-5

CDR3aa: CASSVAWAGGQDTQYF
CDR3nt: TGTGCCAGCAGCGTAGCTTGGGCGGGGGGTCAAGATACGCAGTATTTT
j_gene: TRBJ2-3
d_gene: TRBD2
abundance: .
v_gene: TRBV9

CDR3aa: CASSKPGQVTDTQYF
CDR3nt: TGTGCCAGCTCAAAGCCGGGACAGGTCACAGATACGCAGTATTTT
j_gene: TRBJ2-3
d_gene: TRBD1
abundance: few
v_gene: TRBV18

CDR3aa: CSAVTETSYNEQFF
CDR3nt: TGCAGTGCCGTCACAGAGACTTCCTACAATGAGCAGTTCTTC
j_gene: TRBJ2-1
d_gene: .
abundance: .
v_gene: TRBV20-1